Listed here are 3 T cell receptor beta chains from one sample, sequenced in a study of shared clonotypes between healthy human individuals (TCRdb year 2020). The protocol used for the library was the immunoSEQ multiplex PCR assay. TCRdb stores this immuneACCESS table with in-frame sequences only. Part of the clones is absent; in the studies checked, under half of the shortfall reflects unresolved V genes, and no reason is known for the rest. Counted in this sample were millions of clones; 85% to 95% of them appeared once. Together, the top ten hold approximately 0.13% of the sample. Sequenced material: naive CD4+ T cells sorted from blood. Per the publication, the cell subset or site label means: CD45RA+ positively selected. These receptors were collected from a man between 18 and 35 years old in good health.

This chain connects TRBV30 to TRBJ1-5; a weak D match, TRBD1 (5 bases). The CDR3 spans 15 residues. Trimming removed 0 bases at V and 0 bases at J, with 9 bases between. CDR1 and CDR2 (germline): GTSNPN, SVGIG (reference sequence). Written as DNA, the CDR3 is TGTGCCTGGAGTGTAGGGGTAGATAGCAATCAGCCCCAGCATTTT. This sequence encodes CAWSVGVDSNQPQHF. Full variable domain (remainder filled in from reference TRBV30 and TRBJ1-5): SQTIHQWPATLVQPVGSPLSLECTVEGTSNPNLYWYRQAAGRGLQLLFYSVGIGQISSEVPQNLSASRPQDRQFILSSKKLLLSDSGFYLCAWSVGVDSNQPQHFGDGTRLSIL.

CDR3 region: CTSSQDSGGSYNEQFF. CDR3 coding DNA: TGCACCAGCAGCCAAGATAGCGGGGGTTCCTACAATGAGCAGTTCTTC. The genes are TRBV1 and TRBJ2-1; TRBD2 is taken as the D call from the table, unchecked against the DNA. TRBV1 is described as a pseudogene. This CDR3 has 16 residues.

This clone came up once. V and J are TRBV19 and TRBJ1-1; a possible D gene is TRBD1 (5 bases). The V gene lost 6 bases and the J gene lost 8 bases, with 13 bases spanning the gap. Germline V gives CDR1 LNHDA, CDR2 SQIVND (reference sequence). This CDR3 comprises 12 residues. The CDR3 spells CASSTQVFEAFF. The CDR3 DNA is TGTGCCAGTAGCACACAGGTTTTCGAAGCTTTCTTT.